Shown below are 24 T cell receptor beta chains from a single sample sequenced in a study of blood T cell repertoires in COVID-19. TCRdb's copy holds only in-frame clones and misses some; the assay was immunoSEQ multiplex PCR. The sample consists of over 85,000 clones, 91% of them appearing once. Specimen: peripheral blood. The source is a man aged 18-30 years with acute or convalescent COVID-19.

This clone was seen only a few times. This specimen includes other DNA sequences encoding the same CDR3. V and J are TRBV9 and TRBJ2-2; 10 bases are shared with TRBD1. CDR3 length: 15 amino acids. V lost 2 bases, J lost 8 bases, and 6 bases stayed unmatched. Per germline, CDR1 SGDLS and CDR2 YYNGEE. This CDR3 reads CASSVPTGGTGELFF. CDR3 coding DNA: TGTGCCAGCAGCGTGCCGACAGGGGGCACTGGGGAGCTGTTTTTT.

This clone was seen just once. The rearrangement uses TRBV20-1 and TRBJ1-6; 9 positions agree with TRBD1. Germline CDR1 is DFQATT and CDR2 is SNEGSKA (reference sequence). The CDR3 runs 15 residues. V was pared by 3 bases and J by 7 bases, with 7 bases of the junction left unmatched. The CDR3 DNA reads as TGCAGTGCTAGTGATTCACAGGGGGCCAATTCACCCCTCCACTTT. Amino acids: CSASDSQGANSPLHF.

This sequence joins TRBV30 and TRBJ1-2, with unresolved D. The CDR3 loop spans 13 amino acids. Trimming cost V 7 bases and J 8 bases, with 20 bases left between them. Germline lookup yields CDR1 GTSNPN and CDR2 SVGIG (reference sequence). The DNA of the CDR3 is TGTGCCTCGACCAATAAGGGTTCGGGAGGCTACACCTTC. Residues: CASTNKGSGGYTF.

The J gene is TRBJ1-1, the V gene TRBV21-1; the tabulated D call, TRBD1, remains unverified against the DNA. TRBV21-1 counts as a pseudogene. The length of the CDR3 is 14 residues. CDR3 sequence (DNA): TGTGCCAGCAGCAAAGCAGGGGGCCGCACTGAAGCTTTCTTT. Translating it yields CASSKAGGRTEAFF.

CDR3 in amino acids: CASSLVAGSTDTQYF. The CDR3 DNA is TGCGCCAGCAGCTTGGTCGCAGGATCCACAGATACGCAGTATTTT. The chain combines TRBV5-1 with TRBJ2-3; D gene uncertain. Trimming shortened V by 0 bases and J by 2 bases, and 10 bases separated the two germline ends. CDR1 and CDR2 from the germline V gene are SGHRS and YFSETQ. The CDR3 is 15 amino acids.

This sequence joins TRBV4-1 and TRBJ1-2; D gene ambiguous. The CDR3 covers 14 residues. V gave up 1 base and J gave up 3 bases, with 9 bases separating them. Germline loops: CDR1 MGHRA, CDR2 YSYEKL. CDR3 residues: CASSQVPGDYGYTF. The CDR3 nucleotides are TGCGCCAGCAGCCAAGTGCCCGGGGACTATGGCTACACCTTC.

A few counts support this clone. V is TRBV7-8 and J is TRBJ2-7; D not certain. The CDR3 contains 14 residues. Germline assignment: CDR1 SGHVS and CDR2 FQNEAQ. Between the trimmed V and J ends, which lost 2 bases and 4 bases, there was a span of 12 bases. The CDR3 DNA reads TGTGCCAGCAGCTTAATGCTAGTTGGTTACGAGCAGTACTTC. This codes for CASSLMLVGYEQYF.

The chain combines TRBV5-6 with TRBJ1-5; TRBD1 is a possible D gene (5 bases). Between the trimmed V and J ends, which lost 3 bases and 2 bases, there was a span of 21 bases. Germline CDR1 SGHDT, CDR2 YYEEEE. The CDR3 length is 18 residues. The CDR3 region is CASSSGGEAIRGNQPQHF. The CDR3 DNA follows: TGTGCCAGCAGCTCGGGAGGAGAGGCCATCAGGGGCAATCAGCCCCAGCATTTT.

The V call is TRBV18, the J call TRBJ2-1, with TRBD2 matching 13 bases. The trim removed 6 bases at V and 5 bases at J, leaving 7 bases unmatched. The CDR3 runs 16 residues. CDR1 KGHSH and CDR2 LQKENI come from the germline V gene. The chain's CDR3 is CASSPGLAGVHNEQFF. Here the CDR3 DNA reads TGTGCCAGCTCCCCCGGACTAGCGGGGGTTCACAATGAGCAGTTCTTC.

The genes are TRBV29-1 and TRBJ2-7; 7 bases match TRBD1. The length of the CDR3 is 14 residues. V shed 4 bases and J 2 bases; nucleotides not matched to a gene: 8. CDR1 and CDR2 from the germline V gene are SQVTM and ANQGSEA. CDR3 in amino acids: CSVGVGTATYEQYF. Here the CDR3 DNA reads TGCAGCGTTGGAGTCGGGACAGCAACCTACGAGCAGTACTTC.

The rearrangement joins TRBV10-3 to TRBJ1-5; 8 nucleotides agree with TRBD1. The junction had 9 bases not matched to a gene; V was cut back by 4 bases and J by 10 bases. Germline V CDR1 and CDR2: ENHRY, SYGVKD. This CDR3 spans 14 amino acids. CDR3 nucleotide sequence: TGTGCCATCAGTGCAGGACAGGGCGGGGATCCCCAGCATTTT. Its protein is CAISAGQGGDPQHF.

This clone was seen only once. The genes are TRBV10-2 and TRBJ2-7; D might be TRBD1 (5 bases). V lost 2 bases to trimming and J lost 2 bases, with 13 bases between them. The germline gives CDR1 WSHSY, CDR2 SAAADI. This CDR3 has 15 amino acids. CDR3 sequence: CASSEGGAKAYEQYF. DNA for the CDR3: TGCGCCAGCAGTGAGGGTGGGGCTAAGGCCTACGAGCAGTACTTC.

The chain has TRBV5-4 and TRBJ2-5; 8 nucleotides line up with TRBD1. V shed 3 bases and J 5 bases; nucleotides not matched to a gene: 6. This CDR3 comprises 14 residues. Germline V gene lookup returns CDR1 SGHNT and CDR2 YYREEE (reference sequence). This CDR3 reads CASSYDRGRETQYF. DNA for the CDR3: TGTGCCAGCAGCTATGACAGGGGCAGGGAGACCCAGTACTTC.

The J gene is TRBJ1-1, the V gene TRBV2; 8 bases line up with TRBD1. V gave up 4 bases and J gave up 3 bases; unmatched junction bases: 4. Germline CDR1 SNHLY, CDR2 FYNNEI. The CDR3 contains 14 residues. The CDR3 DNA reads as TGTGCCAGCAGTGCGTGGACAGGGTACACTGAAGCTTTCTTT. This sequence encodes CASSAWTGYTEAFF.

J is TRBJ1-3 and V is TRBV5-1, with 8 bases matching TRBD1. The CDR3 consists of 15 residues. The V gene end was trimmed by 4 bases and the J gene end by 0 bases; junction bases not matched to a gene: 3. From germline, CDR1 is SGHRS and CDR2 YFSETQ. The DNA of the CDR3 is TGCGCCAGCAGCCCGACAGGGGACTCTGGAAACACCATATATTTT. Its translation is CASSPTGDSGNTIYF. Full variable domain (outside the CDR3, taken from reference TRBV5-1 and TRBJ1-3): KAGVTQTPRYLIKTRGQQVTLSCSPISGHRSVSWYQQTPGQGLQFLFEYFSETQRNKGNFPGRFSGRQFSNSRSEMNVSTLELGDSALYLCASSPTGDSGNTIYFGEGSWLTVV.

The chain carries TRBV2 and TRBJ2-7; D call uncertain. Germline values: CDR1 SNHLY, CDR2 FYNNEI. Between the trimmed V and J ends, which lost 7 bases and 0 bases, there was a span of 10 bases. The CDR3 totals 13 residues. This CDR3 is CASKSASSYEQYF. CDR3 nucleotide sequence: TGTGCCAGCAAGAGCGCTAGCTCCTACGAGCAGTACTTC.

The chain employs TRBV9 and TRBJ2-3; 12 bases line up with TRBD2. The length of the CDR3 is 16 residues. Germline CDR1 and CDR2: SGDLS and YYNGEE. The V gene end was trimmed by 2 bases and the J gene end by 2 bases; junction bases not matched to a gene: 3. The CDR3 nucleotides read TGTGCCAGCAGCGTCGGACTAGCGGGGAACACAGATACGCAGTATTTT. Encoded protein: CASSVGLAGNTDTQYF.

The V and J genes are TRBV2 and TRBJ1-1, with TRBD1 as a possible D gene (6 bases). Trimming took 8 bases from V and 0 from J, leaving 13 bases between them. The CDR3 is 14 residues long. Germline V gene sequence: CDR1 SNHLY, CDR2 FYNNEI. The CDR3 protein is CASLKGQMNTEAFF. CDR3 DNA: TGTGCCAGCCTAAAGGGACAAATGAACACTGAAGCTTTCTTT.

The genes are TRBV14 and TRBJ1-6; TRBD1 agrees at 7 bases. Germline trimming cut 4 bases from V and 10 bases from J; bases unmatched to any gene: 7. This CDR3 region has 14 residues. Germline V lookup: CDR1 SGHDN, CDR2 FVKESK. This chain's CDR3 is CASSRTGGWSPLHF. In DNA form, the CDR3 reads TGTGCCAGCAGCCGGACAGGTGGATGGTCACCCCTCCACTTT.

The chain employs TRBV9 and TRBJ2-1; 7 bases fit TRBD1. CDR3 length equals 14 residues. J lost 10 bases, V lost 3 bases, and 10 bases had no gene match. Germline assignment: CDR1 SGDLS and CDR2 YYNGEE. CDR3 sequence (DNA): TGTGCCAGCAGCGCCTTAACAGGGGAAGGGGAGCAGTTCTTC. Its translation is CASSALTGEGEQFF.

This chain links TRBV4-1 with TRBJ1-3; 8 bases line up with TRBD1. Trimming took 1 base from V and 4 from J; bases not matched to a gene: 6. CDR1 and CDR2 from the germline V gene are MGHRA and YSYEKL. The CDR3 contains 16 residues. CDR3 loop: CASSQVLDREGNTIYF. The CDR3 DNA reads as TGCGCCAGCAGCCAAGTACTGGACAGGGAGGGAAACACCATATATTTT.

The genes are TRBV5-6 and TRBJ1-1, with TRBD1 matching over 10 bases. The CDR3 has 12 amino acids. Trimming cost V 3 bases and J 10 bases; bases outside gene matches: 3. The V gene's germline CDR1 is SGHDT and CDR2 YYEEEE. In nucleotides, the CDR3 is TGTGCCAGCAGCTCCGGGGACAGGGGAGCTTTCTTT. Translation gives CASSSGDRGAFF. The full variable domain, completed using reference TRBV5-6 and TRBJ1-1, is DAGVTQSPTHLIKTRGQQVTLRCSPKSGHDTVSWYQQALGQGPQFIFQYYEEEERQRGNFPDRFSGHQFPNYSSELNVNALLLGDSALYLCASSSGDRGAFFGQGTRLTVV.

The J gene is TRBJ1-1, the V gene TRBV29-1; D gene ambiguous. The CDR3 spans 17 residues. V lost 5 bases to trimming and J lost 10 bases, with 32 bases between them. Germline lookup yields CDR1 SQVTM and CDR2 ANQGSEA. CDR3: CSVQTGSFGGLYRVAFF. In DNA form, the CDR3 reads TGCAGCGTTCAGACGGGCAGCTTCGGAGGTCTCTACCGTGTAGCTTTCTTT.

This chain connects TRBV5-1 to TRBJ2-1; the match to TRBD2 covers 11 bases. V gave up 6 bases and J gave up 9 bases; unmatched junction bases: 14. This CDR3 spans 16 amino acids. CDR1 and CDR2 (germline): SGHRS, YFSETQ. CDR3 residues: CASTLLAGADLGEQFF. CDR3 nucleotides: TGCGCCAGCACCCTACTAGCGGGGGCCGATTTGGGTGAGCAGTTCTTC.